The clone carrying this T cell receptor (beta chain) was recorded at least ten times. Its antigen is as yet unknown. Specified time point: pre-sensitization, week 0. Treatment meaning: therapeutic diphenylcyclopropenone sensitization with weekly scalp DPC. The template was total RNA from unfractionated whole blood. Prior to application of each patch test, blood was drawn. These data come from a study of human T cells and chemical hapten exposure. The overall study: Cases of alopecia areata, totalis or universalis occurred in a predominantly female patient group.

This CDR3 spans 13 amino acids. Trimming cost V 0 bases and J 2 bases, with 5 bases left between them. CDR1 and CDR2 (germline): SGDLS, YYNGEE. Findings and limits, study-wide: Significantly more large CDR3 similarity clusters arose among expanded TCRs than among controls.

TCRdb recomputed calls from the RACE reads with MiXCR, one row per CDR3 protein. There are tens of thousands of distinct CDR3 sequences in the sample; around 12% occur only once, and around 1.9% lies in the top ten. The sequenced sample was whole blood, obtained in connection with sensitization to the hapten diphenylcyclopropenone (DPC). The sequence derives from a woman aged 40 to 50 with alopecia areata. Some clones in this sample may be carry-over from other donors' samples. This chain joins TRBV9 and TRBJ1-1; D remains ambiguous. The CDR3 nucleotides read TGTGCCAGCAGCGTAGGAGAAAACACTGAAGCTTTCTTT. It yields the protein CASSVGENTEAFF.